The 5 T cell receptor beta chains below all came from one sample that was sequenced in a study of cytomegalovirus exposure and HLA in healthy donors. PCR used 60 Vbeta primers and 13 Jbeta primers. Clones were read by immunoSEQ multiplex PCR, and TCRdb kept only the in-frame ones, dropping some. The sample gives some 190,000 clones, approximately 80% of which show up once; approximately 14% is in the top ten. The sequencing sample was made of PBMCs. These receptors all come from a woman in her 30s in good health and CMV-seropositive.

The CDR3 protein is CASSLDQETQYF. The CDR3 coding sequence is TGCGCCAGCAGCCTCGACCAAGAGACCCAGTACTTC. The chain uses TRBV5-1 and TRBJ2-5; D unclear. V dropped 4 bases and J dropped 0 bases, with 4 bases sitting between them. Per the germline V gene, CDR1 is SGHRS and CDR2 is YFSETQ. The CDR3 extends over 12 amino acids.

The chain links TRBV4-3 to TRBJ1-1; 10 bases line up with TRBD1. V shed 3 bases, J shed 4 bases, and the junction held 8 bases outside the gene matches. This CDR3 spans 16 amino acids. Germline V gene lookup returns CDR1 LGHNA and CDR2 YSLEER. The CDR3: CASSQHRDRGITEAFF. CDR3 DNA: TGCGCCAGCAGCCAGCACCGGGACAGGGGCATCACTGAAGCTTTCTTT.

The gene calls are TRBV7-2 and TRBJ1-2; D may be TRBD1 (6 bases). Germline lookup yields CDR1 SGHTA and CDR2 FQGNSA. V lost 10 bases and J lost 4, with 16 bases in between. The CDR3 has 13 amino acids. The CDR3 loop reads CAIKPQGIYGYTF. The CDR3 DNA follows: TGTGCCATAAAACCACAGGGAATCTATGGCTACACCTTC.

This chain joins TRBV2 and TRBJ2-3, with 7 positions matching TRBD1. CDR3 size: 15 residues. Germline CDR1 is SNHLY and CDR2 is FYNNEI. V gave up 6 bases and J gave up 6 bases; unmatched junction bases: 12. CDR3 nucleotides: TGTGCCAGCAGAAGGGACAGATACACAGATGATACGCAGTATTTT. Protein: CASRRDRYTDDTQYF.

This clone has just a few counts. The rearrangement joins TRBV19 to TRBJ1-5, with a tentative D call TRBD1 (5 bases). CDR1 LNHDA and CDR2 SQIVND come from the germline V gene (reference sequence). The CDR3 has 17 amino acids. Deletions cut 1 base from V and 4 bases from J, with 17 bases between. CDR3 coding DNA: TGTGCCAGTAGTATAGCGAGACAGCGCGGGGCTAATCAGCCCCAGCATTTT. It specifies CASSIARQRGANQPQHF.